This T cell receptor (beta chain) comes out of a study of shared clonotypes between healthy human individuals. Looking at the study overall: CD4 naive and CD4 memory each took three plates per donor, while CD8 naive took two and CD8 memory one.

This CDR3 contains 14 residues. Looked up from germline, CDR1 is SQVTM and CDR2 is ANQGSEA. V lost 2 bases, J lost 4 bases, and 6 bases stayed unmatched. Template for every sorted-subset replicate PCR totaled about 200 ng DNA, 25,000 to 30,000 T cell genomes. The repertoire was sequenced with immunoSEQ multiplex PCR; TCRdb's copy has only in-frame clones and lacks some. The sample carries some 740,000 clones, over 90% recorded once. In the naive CD8 group, cells lacked CD45RO and were positively selected for CCR7, so terminally differentiated effector memory CD45RA+ cells were left out. Worth noting for this clone: Other nucleotide sequences from this sample produce the same CDR3.

V gene TRBV29-1 combines with J gene TRBJ2-7; TRBD1 matches 9 bases. Sequencing was carried out using naive CD8+ T cells sorted from blood. This clonotype was obtained from a man aged 25-40 years in good health. CDR3 DNA sequence: TGCAGCGTTGAAATTCCTGGACAGGGGTACGAGCAGTACTTC. Translating gives CSVEIPGQGYEQYF.